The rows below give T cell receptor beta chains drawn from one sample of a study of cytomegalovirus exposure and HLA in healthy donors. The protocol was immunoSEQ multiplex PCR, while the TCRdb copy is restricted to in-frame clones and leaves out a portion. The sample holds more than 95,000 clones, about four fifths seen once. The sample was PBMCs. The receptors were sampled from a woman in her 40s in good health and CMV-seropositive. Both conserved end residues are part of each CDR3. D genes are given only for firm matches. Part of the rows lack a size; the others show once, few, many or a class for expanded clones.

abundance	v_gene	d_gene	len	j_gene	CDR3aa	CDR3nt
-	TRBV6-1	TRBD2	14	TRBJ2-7	CASSDIGGDYEQYF	TGTGCCAGCAGTGATATCGGGGGGGATTACGAGCAGTACTTC
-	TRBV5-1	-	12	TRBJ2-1	CASSMGGNEQFF	TGCGCCAGCTCCATGGGGGGCAATGAGCAGTTCTTC
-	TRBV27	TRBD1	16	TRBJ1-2	CASSPHSTGVNYGYTF	TGTGCCAGCAGCCCACACTCGACAGGGGTTAACTATGGCTACACCTTC
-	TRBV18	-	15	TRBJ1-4	CASSPGGTTNEKLFF	TGTGCCAGCTCACCGGGGGGGACAACTAATGAAAAACTGTTTTTT
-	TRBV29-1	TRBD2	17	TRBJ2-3	CSVDYLRLAGSTDTQYF	TGCAGCGTTGATTATTTGCGACTAGCGGGAAGTACAGATACGCAGTATTTT
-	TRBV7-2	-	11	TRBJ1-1	CASSFSTEAFF	TGTGCCAGCAGCTTTAGCACTGAAGCTTTCTTT
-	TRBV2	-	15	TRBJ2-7	CASSDGLSTTYEQYF	TGTGCCAGCAGTGATGGGCTATCGACAACCTACGAGCAGTACTTC
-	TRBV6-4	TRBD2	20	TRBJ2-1	CASSPRSGRGSLSSYNEQFF	TGTGCCAGCAGTCCCCGAAGCGGGAGGGGTTCCCTTAGCTCCTACAATGAGCAGTTCTTC
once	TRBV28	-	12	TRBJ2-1	CASTRGYNEQFF	TGTGCCAGCACCAGAGGTTACAATGAGCAGTTCTTC
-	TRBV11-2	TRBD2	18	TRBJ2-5	CASSLEGTSGSFLETQYF	TGTGCCAGCAGCTTAGAGGGGACTAGCGGGAGTTTCTTGGAGACCCAGTACTTC
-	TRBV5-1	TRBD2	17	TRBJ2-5	CASSRFGLAGRQETQYF	TGCGCCAGCAGCAGGTTTGGACTAGCGGGGAGGCAGGAGACCCAGTACTTC
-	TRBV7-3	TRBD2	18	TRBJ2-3	CASSLTRTSGILTDTQYF	TGTGCCAGCAGCTTAACCAGGACTAGCGGGATACTCACAGATACGCAGTATTTT
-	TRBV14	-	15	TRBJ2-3	CASSQSLAGTDTQYF	TGTGCCAGCAGCCAATCGCTAGCAGGCACAGATACGCAGTATTTT
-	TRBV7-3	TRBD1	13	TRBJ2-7	CASSPGRGPNQYF	TGTGCCAGCAGCCCCGGCAGGGGGCCTAATCAGTACTTC
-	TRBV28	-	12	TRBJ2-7	CATSGGTYEQYF	TGTGCCACGTCTGGCGGGACCTACGAGCAGTACTTC
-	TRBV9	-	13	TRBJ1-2	CASSVDASPGYTF	TGTGCCAGCAGCGTAGATGCGTCGCCGGGCTACACCTTC
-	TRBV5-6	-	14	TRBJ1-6	CAKQGKWFNSPLHF	TGTGCCAAGCAGGGAAAATGGTTTAATTCACCCCTCCACTTT
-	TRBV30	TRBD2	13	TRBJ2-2	CAWGLVSPGELFF	TGTGCCTGGGGACTAGTTTCCCCCGGGGAGCTGTTTTTT
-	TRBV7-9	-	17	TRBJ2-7	CASSFHPSGDSPYEQYF	TGTGCCAGCAGCTTTCACCCGTCCGGAGACAGTCCCTACGAGCAGTACTTC
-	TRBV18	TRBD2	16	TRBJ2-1	CASSPPGGLVYNEQFF	TGTGCCAGCTCACCCCCGGGGGGACTAGTCTACAATGAGCAGTTCTTC
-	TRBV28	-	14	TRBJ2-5	CASSLPGAQETQYF	TGTGCCAGCAGTTTGCCAGGGGCGCAAGAGACCCAGTACTTC
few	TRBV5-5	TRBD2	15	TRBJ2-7	CASSQGTREIDEQYF	TGTGCCAGCAGCCAAGGGACTAGGGAAATTGACGAGCAGTACTTC
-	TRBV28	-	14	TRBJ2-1	CASSLLPAGREQFF	TGTGCCAGCAGTTTATTACCCGCCGGGAGAGAGCAGTTCTTC
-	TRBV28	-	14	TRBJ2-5	CASSNTGLGETQYF	TGTGCCAGCAGCAACACAGGGCTTGGAGAGACCCAGTACTTC
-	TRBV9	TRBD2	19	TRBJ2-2	CASSAEGTSGSTNTGELFF	TGTGCCAGCAGCGCCGAGGGGACTAGCGGATCCACGAACACCGGGGAGCTGTTTTTT
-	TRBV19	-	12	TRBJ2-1	CASNYPGGEQFF	TGTGCCAGTAATTACCCCGGGGGTGAGCAGTTCTTC
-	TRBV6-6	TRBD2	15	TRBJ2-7	CASSYGTSGRVEQYF	TGTGCCAGCAGTTATGGGACTAGCGGGAGGGTTGAGCAGTACTTC
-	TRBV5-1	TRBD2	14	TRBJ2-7	CASSRTSGSYEQYF	TGCGCCAGCAGCCGGACTAGCGGGAGTTACGAGCAGTACTTC
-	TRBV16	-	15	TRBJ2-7	CASSHSGFSSYEQYF	TGTGCCAGCAGCCATTCCGGGTTTTCATCCTACGAGCAGTACTTC
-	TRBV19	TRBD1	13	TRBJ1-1	CASAHRGRTEAFF	TGTGCCAGTGCCCACAGGGGGCGAACTGAAGCTTTCTTT
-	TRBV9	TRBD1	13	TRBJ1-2	CASSVVGGDGYTF	TGTGCCAGCAGCGTAGTAGGGGGCGATGGCTACACCTTC
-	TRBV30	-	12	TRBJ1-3	CAWSVSGNTIYF	TGTGCCTGGAGCGTGTCCGGAAACACCATATATTTT
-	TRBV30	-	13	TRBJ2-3	CAWDDNRGDTQYF	TGTGCCTGGGACGATAACCGGGGAGATACGCAGTATTTT
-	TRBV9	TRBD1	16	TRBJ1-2	CASSVDPVEGGDGYTF	TGTGCCAGCAGCGTAGACCCGGTTGAAGGGGGCGATGGCTACACCTTC
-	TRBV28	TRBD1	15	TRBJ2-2	CASSFGQGRTGELFF	TGTGCCAGCAGTTTTGGACAGGGTAGGACCGGGGAGCTGTTTTTT
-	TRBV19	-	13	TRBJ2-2	CASSTGEVGELFF	TGTGCCAGTAGTACCGGAGAAGTCGGGGAGCTGTTTTTT
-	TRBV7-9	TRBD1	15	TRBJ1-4	CASSRRQGLDEKLFF	TGTGCCAGCAGCCGAAGACAGGGATTAGATGAAAAACTGTTTTTT
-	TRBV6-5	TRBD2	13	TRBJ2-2	CASSFPPAGELFF	TGTGCCAGCAGTTTCCCCCCTGCGGGAGAACTGTTTTTT
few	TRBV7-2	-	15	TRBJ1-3	CASSLGSLSGNTIYF	TGTGCCAGCAGCTTAGGGAGTCTATCTGGAAACACCATATATTTT
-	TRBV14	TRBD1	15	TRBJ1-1	CASSPYRGLGTEAFF	TGTGCCAGCAGCCCTTACAGGGGGCTGGGCACTGAAGCTTTCTTT
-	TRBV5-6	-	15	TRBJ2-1	CASSFSAYSYNEQFF	TGTGCCAGCAGCTTCAGCGCGTACTCCTACAATGAGCAGTTCTTC
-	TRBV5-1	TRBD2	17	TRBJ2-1	CASSSGLAGHSYNEQFF	TGCGCCAGCAGCTCGGGACTAGCGGGCCACTCCTACAATGAGCAGTTCTTC